The 7 T cell receptor beta chains below were found in one sample sequenced in a study of regulatory T cells in long-lasting Graves disease. The TCR beta library used iRepertoire HTBI primers with Arm-PCR amplification of CDR3. TCRdb fed the multiplex PCR reads into MiXCR, producing one record per CDR3 protein. The sample shows 620,000 or so distinct CDR3 sequences, less than 20% of them seen only once. Time point here: newly diagnosed GD, antithyroid drugs for less than 3 months. Construction of the TCR library relied on RNA isolated from PBMCs. This same sample was also part of a study on T cells in Graves' hyperthyroidism and ophthalmopathy.

The sample was peripheral blood mononuclear cells (PBMCs), taken at new diagnosis, from a patient treated with antithyroid drugs. These receptors were collected from a young woman with Graves disease.

This clonotype occurred many times. V and J are TRBV28 and TRBJ2-7, with D uncertain. V was cut by 5 bases and J by 5 bases, with 13 bases left in between. This CDR3 is built from 13 residues. Per germline, CDR1 MDHEN and CDR2 SYDVKM. CDR3 amino acids: CASSPNYPHEQYF. In nucleotides, the CDR3 is TGTGCCAGCAGTCCAAATTACCCCCACGAGCAGTACTTC.

In its sample, this clonotype was seen many times. The J gene is TRBJ2-7, the V gene TRBV20-1, with D uncertain. Germline values: CDR1 DFQATT, CDR2 SNEGSKA (reference sequence). Trimming took 0 bases from V and 4 from J, leaving 4 bases between them. The CDR3 loop spans 11 amino acids. The CDR3 loop reads CSAREEYEQYF. CDR3 coding DNA: TGCAGTGCTAGAGAAGAATACGAGCAGTACTTC.

This clonotype appeared a few times. The V and J genes are TRBV20-1 and TRBJ1-1; D ambiguous. The CDR3 runs 12 residues. V lost 8 bases and J 4 bases, leaving 14 bases between the germline ends. Germline CDR1 DFQATT, CDR2 SNEGSKA (reference sequence). The DNA for the CDR3 is TGCAGTCCCGCACGATTCGGCACTGAAGCTTTCTTT. Amino acids: CSPARFGTEAFF.

In its sample, this clonotype was seen many times. The chain employs TRBV6-5 and TRBJ2-2, with unresolved D. From germline, CDR1 is MNHEY and CDR2 SVGAGI. V lost 3 bases and J lost 2, with 13 bases in between. The CDR3 is 16 amino acids. DNA of the CDR3: TGTGCCAGCAGTTATGAAGTATCTTTCAACACCGGGGAGCTGTTTTTT. Amino acids: CASSYEVSFNTGELFF.

V and J are TRBV6-2 or TRBV6-3 and TRBJ2-1; no clear D gene. This CDR3 has 15 residues. Deletions cut 2 bases from V and 2 bases from J, with 10 bases between. Germline V CDR1 and CDR2: MNHEY, SVGEGT. The chain's CDR3 is CASSYTQPAYNEQFF. CDR3 nucleotides: TGTGCCAGCAGTTACACTCAACCGGCCTACAATGAGCAGTTCTTC.

This clonotype was seen only a few times. The chain joins TRBV7-2 to TRBJ1-2; D not resolved. V was trimmed by 4 bases and J by 4 bases, leaving 28 bases between them. This CDR3 contains 19 residues. Germline CDR1 reads SGHTA; CDR2 reads FQGNSA. CDR3 DNA sequence: TGTGCCAGCAGCTCCGCACCAGGCAGGAGAACTATAATCCCCTATGGCTACACCTTC. This codes for CASSSAPGRRTIIPYGYTF.

The chain couples TRBV6-5 to TRBJ2-2; TRBD1 might be the D (5 bases). CDR1 is MNHEY, CDR2 SVGAGI, per germline. V was trimmed by 4 bases and J by 7 bases, leaving 10 bases between them. The CDR3 contains 13 residues. Here the CDR3 reads CASSSQGVGELFF. CDR3 DNA: TGTGCCAGCAGTTCCCAGGGCGTCGGGGAGCTGTTTTTT.